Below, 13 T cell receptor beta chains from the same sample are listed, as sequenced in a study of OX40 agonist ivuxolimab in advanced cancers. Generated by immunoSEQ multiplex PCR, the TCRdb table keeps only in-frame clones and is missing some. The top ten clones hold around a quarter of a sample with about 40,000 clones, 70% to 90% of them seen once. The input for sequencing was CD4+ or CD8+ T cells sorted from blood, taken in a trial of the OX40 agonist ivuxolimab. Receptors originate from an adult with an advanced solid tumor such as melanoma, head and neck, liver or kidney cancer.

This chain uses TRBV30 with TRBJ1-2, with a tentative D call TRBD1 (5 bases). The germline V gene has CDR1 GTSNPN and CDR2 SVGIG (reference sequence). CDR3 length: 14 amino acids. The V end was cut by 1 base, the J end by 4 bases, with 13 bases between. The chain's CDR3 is CAWSDDIGGYGYTF. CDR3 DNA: TGTGCCTGGAGTGATGACATTGGGGGCTATGGCTACACCTTC.

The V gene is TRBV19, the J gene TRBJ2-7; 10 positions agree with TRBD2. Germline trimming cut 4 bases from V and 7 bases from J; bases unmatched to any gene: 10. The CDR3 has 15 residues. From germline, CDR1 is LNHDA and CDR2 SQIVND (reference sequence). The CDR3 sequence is CASSTFGLADWEQYF. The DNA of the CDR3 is TGTGCCAGTAGTACATTCGGACTAGCGGACTGGGAGCAGTACTTC. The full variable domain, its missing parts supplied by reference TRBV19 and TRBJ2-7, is DGGITQSPKYLFRKEGQNVTLSCEQNLNHDAMYWYRQDPGQGLRLIYYSQIVNDFQKGDIAEGYSVSREKKESFPLTVTSAQKNPTAFYLCASSTFGLADWEQYFGPGTRLTVT.

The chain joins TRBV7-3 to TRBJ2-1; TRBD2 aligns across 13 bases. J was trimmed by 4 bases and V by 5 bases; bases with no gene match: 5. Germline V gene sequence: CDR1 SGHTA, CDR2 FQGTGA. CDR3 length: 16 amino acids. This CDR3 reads CASSQGLAGAYNEQFF. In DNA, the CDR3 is TGTGCCAGCAGCCAAGGACTAGCGGGAGCGTACAATGAGCAGTTCTTC.

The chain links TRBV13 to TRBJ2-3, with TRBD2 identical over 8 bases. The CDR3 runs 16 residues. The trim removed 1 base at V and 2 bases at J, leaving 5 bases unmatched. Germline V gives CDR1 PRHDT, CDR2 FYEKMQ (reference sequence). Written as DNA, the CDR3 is TGTGCCAGCAGCTTAGCGGGAGGGAAGTCCACAGATACGCAGTATTTT. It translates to CASSLAGGKSTDTQYF. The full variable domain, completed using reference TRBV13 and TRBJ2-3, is AAGVIQSPRHLIKEKRETATLKCYPIPRHDTVYWYQQGPGQDPQFLISFYEKMQSDKGSIPDRFSAQQFSDYHSELNMSSLELGDSALYFCASSLAGGKSTDTQYFGPGTRLTVL.

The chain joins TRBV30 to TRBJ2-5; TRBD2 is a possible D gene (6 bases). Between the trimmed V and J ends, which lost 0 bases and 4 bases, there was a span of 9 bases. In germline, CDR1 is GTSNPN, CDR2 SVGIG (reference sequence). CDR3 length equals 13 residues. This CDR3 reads CAWSVLSGETQYF. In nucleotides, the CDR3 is TGTGCCTGGAGTGTACTTAGCGGAGAGACCCAGTACTTC.

CDR3 nucleotides: TGTGCCAGCAGCCGAGCCCTCCTCGTATCTAATGAAAAACTGTTTTTT. It specifies CASSRALLVSNEKLFF. This chain uses TRBV7-9 with TRBJ1-4; D unclear. V shed 5 bases and J shed 3 bases, with 16 bases lying between them. This CDR3 region has 16 residues. Germline CDR1 SEHNR, CDR2 FQNEAQ (reference sequence).

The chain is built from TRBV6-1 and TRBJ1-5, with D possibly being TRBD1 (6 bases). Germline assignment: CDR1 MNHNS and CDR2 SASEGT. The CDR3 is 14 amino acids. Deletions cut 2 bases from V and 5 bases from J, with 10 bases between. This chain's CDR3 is CASSESGGHQPQHF. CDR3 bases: TGTGCCAGCAGTGAATCGGGGGGCCATCAGCCCCAGCATTTT.

CDR3 residues: CASSIALQSRDEQYF. The DNA of the CDR3 is TGTGCCAGTAGTATAGCTTTACAGAGTCGAGACGAGCAGTACTTC. The chain joins TRBV19 to TRBJ2-7; D ambiguous. From germline, CDR1 is LNHDA and CDR2 SQIVND (reference sequence). CDR3 length equals 15 residues. The germline V and J ends were trimmed by 1 base and 5 bases, with 15 bases remaining between them.

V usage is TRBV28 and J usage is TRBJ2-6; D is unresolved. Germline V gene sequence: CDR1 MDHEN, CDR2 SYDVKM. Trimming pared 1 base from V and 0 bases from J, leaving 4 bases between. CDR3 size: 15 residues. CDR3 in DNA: TGTGCCAGCAGTTTATATCTCTCTGGGGCCAACGTCCTGACTTTC. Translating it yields CASSLYLSGANVLTF.

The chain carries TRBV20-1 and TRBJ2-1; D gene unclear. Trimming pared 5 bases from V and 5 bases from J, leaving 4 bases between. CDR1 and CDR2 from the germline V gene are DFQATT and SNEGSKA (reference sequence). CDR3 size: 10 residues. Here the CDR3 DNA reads TGCAGTGCTGGGAACAATGAGCAGTTCTTC. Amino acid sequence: CSAGNNEQFF.

The CDR3 is CASSEGGSMDTQYF. The DNA of the CDR3 is TGTGCCAGCAGTGAAGGGGGGAGTATGGATACGCAGTATTTT. J is TRBJ2-3 and V is TRBV6-1, with D tentatively TRBD1 or TRBD2 (5 bases each). Germline values: CDR1 MNHNS, CDR2 SASEGT. The CDR3 has 14 residues. V lost 1 base, J lost 6 bases, and 11 bases lay in between.

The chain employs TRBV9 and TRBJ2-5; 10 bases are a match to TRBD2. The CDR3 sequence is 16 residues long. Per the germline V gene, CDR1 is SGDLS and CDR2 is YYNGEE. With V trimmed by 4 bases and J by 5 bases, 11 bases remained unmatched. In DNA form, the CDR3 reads TGTGCCAGCAGCCTGGAGGGAGCGGGAGGGATGGAGACCCAGTACTTC. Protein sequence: CASSLEGAGGMETQYF.

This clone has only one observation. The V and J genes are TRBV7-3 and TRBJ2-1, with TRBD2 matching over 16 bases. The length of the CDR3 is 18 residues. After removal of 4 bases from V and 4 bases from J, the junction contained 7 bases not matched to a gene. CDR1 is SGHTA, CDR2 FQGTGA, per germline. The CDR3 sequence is CASSWGLAGGRGYNEQFF. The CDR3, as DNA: TGTGCCAGCAGCTGGGGACTAGCGGGAGGGCGAGGGTACAATGAGCAGTTCTTC.